The 20 T cell receptor beta chains below were found in one sample sequenced in a study of T-cell memory formation after mild COVID-19. TCRdb ran MiXCR on the 5' RACE reads and lists one entry per CDR3 protein. The data show 180,000 or so distinct CDR3 sequences, about 9.9% seen once. Material: PBMCs or a T cell subset sorted from them (not recorded which). The receptors originated from a man aged 18 to 29 who had mild COVID-19 (a few samples of this study predate the infection). Cell type and time point are not known.

V and J are TRBV4-1 and TRBJ1-1; no clear D. This CDR3 region has 15 residues. Germline V gene lookup returns CDR1 MGHRA and CDR2 YSYEKL. V shed 4 bases and J shed 2 bases, with 14 bases lying between them. CDR3 sequence (DNA): TGCGCCAGCAGCCCCCTCGGGCAAGCAAACACTGAAGCTTTCTTT. This encodes CASSPLGQANTEAFF.

This clonotype was observed a handful of times. At one end the junction does not follow the germline gene, possibly because of a read error. The rearrangement joins TRBV4-1 to TRBJ1-2, with D perhaps matching TRBD1 (5 bases). The CDR3 runs 13 residues. Germline CDR1 is MGHRA and CDR2 is YSYEKL. In DNA, the CDR3 is TGCGCCAGCAGCCTTGCCCAGGGAACGAGCTACACCTTT. This translates into CASSLAQGTSYTF.

The rearrangement joins TRBV6-6 to TRBJ1-1; D gene uncertain. The CDR3 covers 13 residues. CDR1 is MNHNY, CDR2 SVGAGI, per germline (reference sequence). Trimming took 2 bases from V and 1 from J, leaving 5 bases between them. CDR3 protein: CASSYGSNTEAFF. In nucleotides, the CDR3 is TGTGCCAGCAGTTACGGATCGAACACTGAAGCTTTCTTT.

This clonotype has a count of ten or more. The chain recombines TRBV7-2 with TRBJ2-2; no clear D. V lost 5 bases to trimming and J lost 6 bases, with 7 bases between them. Germline-derived CDR1 and CDR2 are SGHTA and FQGNSA. This CDR3 has 12 amino acids. This CDR3 is CASSPRSGELFF. The CDR3 DNA reads TGTGCCAGCAGCCCTCGATCCGGGGAGCTGTTTTTT.

The CDR3 DNA is TGTGCCAGCAGCTTTGGGGGGGTCTACGAGCAGTACTTC. Translation gives CASSFGGVYEQYF. The chain is built from TRBV5-6 and TRBJ2-7; the match to TRBD2 covers 7 bases. V shed 2 bases and J 3 bases; nucleotides not matched to a gene: 2. The germline gives CDR1 SGHDT, CDR2 YYEEEE. The CDR3 has 13 amino acids.

This clonotype was observed a handful of times. The chain joins TRBV30 to TRBJ2-7, with D tentatively TRBD1 or TRBD2 (5 bases each). Trimming shortened V by 6 bases and J by 6 bases, and 18 bases separated the two germline ends. Germline V CDR1 and CDR2: GTSNPN, SVGIG (reference sequence). This CDR3 is built from 13 residues. The CDR3 nucleotides read TGTGCCTGCCTGAGGGGATCTCTTAGCGAGCAGTACTTC. Its protein is CACLRGSLSEQYF.

About this clonotype: At one of its ends the junction is not consistent with the germline gene, which may arise from a read error. This chain joins TRBV7-7 and TRBJ2-5; 10 bases agree with TRBD1. CDR1 and CDR2 from the germline V gene are SSHAT and FNYEAQ (reference sequence). This CDR3 contains 15 residues. The CDR3 DNA reads TGTGCTAGCAGCCCCGGACAGGGGGGCCAAGAGACCCAGTACTTC. Protein sequence: CASSPGQGGQETQYF.

J is TRBJ2-3 and V is TRBV7-9; 9 bases match TRBD2. CDR3 length equals 17 residues. Germline lookup yields CDR1 SEHNR and CDR2 FQNEAQ (reference sequence). After removal of 3 bases from V and 2 bases from J, the junction contained 9 bases not matched to a gene. The CDR3 reads CASSFGGAGGPTDTQYF. The CDR3 coding sequence is TGTGCCAGCAGCTTTGGTGGCGCGGGGGGGCCCACAGATACGCAGTATTTT.

The gene calls are TRBV20-1 and TRBJ1-1; D perhaps matches TRBD1 (6 bases). The CDR3 is 11 amino acids. The germline V gene encodes CDR1 DFQATT and CDR2 SNEGSKA (reference sequence). V was cut by 3 bases and J by 4 bases, with 6 bases left in between. The CDR3 DNA reads as TGCAGTGCTAGCAGGGGCACTGAAGCTTTCTTT. Translation gives CSASRGTEAFF.

This clonotype occurred a few times. This rearrangement joins TRBV5-1 to TRBJ2-1; D unclear. V was pared by 0 bases and J by 9 bases, with 7 bases between. CDR3 length: 12 amino acids. The germline V gene has CDR1 SGHRS and CDR2 YFSETQ. DNA for the CDR3: TGCGCCAGCAGCTTGGTAGACTCTGAGCAGTTCTTC. Residues: CASSLVDSEQFF.

V and J are TRBV18 and TRBJ1-1; D uncertain. CDR3 length: 15 amino acids. V gave up 5 bases and J gave up 0 bases, with 13 bases separating them. In germline, CDR1 is KGHSH, CDR2 LQKENI. CDR3 nucleotide sequence: TGTGCCAGCTCATCCCTTCTTAGGATGAACACTGAAGCTTTCTTT. Translated, it gives CASSSLLRMNTEAFF.

This clonotype appeared a few times. The V and J genes are TRBV7-6 and TRBJ2-5; TRBD2 matches 9 bases. V lost 4 bases to trimming and J lost 7 bases; unmatched junction nucleotides: 10. The CDR3 spans 15 residues. Germline lookup yields CDR1 SGHVS and CDR2 FNYEAQ. The CDR3 reads CASSSTLLSGGTQYF. In nucleotides, the CDR3 is TGTGCCAGCAGCTCAACACTCCTTAGCGGGGGGACCCAGTACTTC.

This rearrangement joins TRBV29-1 to TRBJ2-3; 9 positions match TRBD1. Trimming took 7 bases from V and 6 from J; bases not matched to a gene: 11. This CDR3 is 14 amino acids long. CDR1 SQVTM and CDR2 ANQGSEA come from the germline V gene. CDR3 coding DNA: TGCAGCGGGTCGGGACAGGGTGGTTCGGATACGCAGTATTTT. Protein: CSGSGQGGSDTQYF.

A few counts support this clonotype. The chain is built from TRBV4-3 and TRBJ2-1, with D hard to call. Germline CDR1 reads LGHNA; CDR2 reads YSLEER. This CDR3 is 15 amino acids long. V was cut by 0 bases and J by 13 bases, with 19 bases left in between. DNA of the CDR3: TGCGCCAGCAGCCAAGATCTCTCGACGAGCCTAGTTCAGTTCTTC. Protein sequence: CASSQDLSTSLVQFF.

This clonotype turned up a few times. V and J are TRBV2 and TRBJ2-7, with a possible D match to TRBD2 (5 bases). The ends were cut back, 7 bases at V and 2 bases at J, with 18 bases in the middle. The germline V gene encodes CDR1 SNHLY and CDR2 FYNNEI. The CDR3 is 15 residues long. The CDR3 DNA is TGTGCCAGCACCGAGGGTCTAACACTCCCCTACGAGCAGTACGTC. Translating it yields CASTEGLTLPYEQYV.

The chain combines TRBV20-1 with TRBJ1-1; perhaps TRBD1 as D (6 bases). The CDR3 extends over 13 amino acids. CDR1 DFQATT and CDR2 SNEGSKA come from the germline V gene (reference sequence). The CDR3 loop is CAAGPGANTEAFF. The CDR3 bases are TGCGCAGCCGGGCCAGGGGCGAACACTGAAGCTTTCTTT.

This chain connects TRBV2 to TRBJ1-2; D is possibly TRBD1 (5 bases). Deletions cut 4 bases from V and 2 bases from J, with 8 bases between. The CDR3 runs to 13 residues. Germline CDR1 is SNHLY and CDR2 is FYNNEI. The CDR3 protein is CASSATGNYGYTF. The CDR3 DNA follows: TGTGCCAGCAGTGCAACAGGCAACTATGGCTACACCTTC.

This clonotype appeared many times. This sequence joins TRBV27 and TRBJ2-4; 12 nucleotides line up with TRBD1. The CDR3 sequence is 15 residues long. The germline gives CDR1 MNHEY, CDR2 SMNVEV (reference sequence). V dropped 6 bases and J dropped 6; count of bases not matched to a gene: 6. DNA for the CDR3: TGTGCCAGCAGCCGGGACAGGGGGCTGGGAAACATTCAGTACTTC. The encoded protein is CASSRDRGLGNIQYF.

This clonotype was recorded at least ten times. V is TRBV18 and J is TRBJ1-5; possible D gene TRBD1, 5 bases. The ends were cut back, 6 bases at V and 4 bases at J, with 13 bases in the middle. The germline V gene encodes CDR1 KGHSH and CDR2 LQKENI. The CDR3 is 14 amino acids. The CDR3 coding sequence is TGTGCCAGCTCTATCACAGGACTGAATCAGCCCCAGCATTTT. Its protein is CASSITGLNQPQHF.

As concerns this clonotype: This clone may be a read error of a much larger clone one base away. The gene calls are TRBV5-5 and TRBJ1-3; 7 bases map to TRBD1. This CDR3 has 14 amino acids. J gave up 3 bases and V 3 bases, and 3 bases lay outside the gene matches. The germline V gene encodes CDR1 SGHKS and CDR2 YYEKEE (reference sequence). The CDR3, as DNA: TGTGCCAGCAGCTATACAGGGGATGGAAACACCATATATTTT. Protein sequence: CASSYTGDGNTIYF. The variable domain in full, completed from reference TRBV5-5 and TRBJ1-3, reads DAGVTQSPTHLIKTRGQQVTLRCSPISGHKSVSWYQQVLGQGPQFIFQYYEKEERGRGNFPDRFSARQFPNYSSELNVNALLLGDSALYLCASSYTGDGNTIYFGEGSWLTVV.